The table lists the clone carrying this TCR beta chain with a few counts. Its antigen is as yet unknown. The data originate from a study of blood T cells in healthy people across ages. Then a second PCR, running about 7 to 11 cycles, was carried out with a sample-barcoded 5' primer and a J-beta primer mix. TCRdb re-derived calls from the 5' RACE reads in MiXCR, one entry per CDR3 protein. The sample carries roughly 790,000 distinct CDR3 sequences, roughly 47% recorded once. The study, taken as a whole, reports: The fall in TCR beta diversity per million T cells was roughly linear with age.

Russia was home to the donors, healthy Caucasian individuals aged about 6 to 100. Isolated PBMCs totaled at least 6.5 million in each sample. The clonotype comes from an older woman in good health. The sequenced material came from blood.

The CDR3 loop is CASSADRGTNEKLFF. The DNA for the CDR3 is TGTGCCAGCAGTGCGGACAGGGGCACTAATGAAAAACTGTTTTTT. The V and J genes are TRBV2 and TRBJ1-4; 9 bases agree with TRBD1. The CDR3 covers 15 residues. From germline, CDR1 is SNHLY and CDR2 FYNNEI. The trim removed 4 bases at V and 2 bases at J, leaving 2 bases unmatched.